Included here is one TCR beta chain sequence, with context. Deletions cut 6 bases from V and 3 bases from J, with 13 bases between. Germline CDR1 reads SGHAT; CDR2 reads FQNNGV. The CDR3 loop spans 14 amino acids. The data originate from a study of blood T cell repertoires in COVID-19. About the research overall: COVID-19 samples, acute and convalescent, were from the United States, Italy and Spain.

Profiled with immunoSEQ multiplex PCR; TCRdb holds only in-frame clones, not every one. The sample carries about 140,000 clones, less than 80% recorded once. The sequence derives from a woman of 80 years or more with active or convalescent COVID-19. Material for sequencing was peripheral blood. J is TRBJ2-3 and V is TRBV11-2, with D hard to call. The CDR3 spells CASSLWAKTDTQYF. The CDR3 DNA sequence: TGTGCCAGCAGTTTATGGGCAAAAACAGATACGCAGTATTTT.